A single sample gave rise to the 15 T cell receptor beta chains below, sequenced in a study of cytomegalovirus exposure and HLA in healthy donors. Use of 60 Vbeta and 13 Jbeta primers characterized the PCR. Sequencing used immunoSEQ multiplex PCR; TCRdb keeps in-frame clones, though not all of them. The profile shows roughly 190,000 clones, 60% to 80% of them singletons. Specimen: PBMCs. These receptors were obtained from a man in his forties in good health and CMV-seronegative.

This clone was seen a single time. The chain carries TRBV7-2 and TRBJ2-3, with 10 bases that match TRBD2. V trimming: 1 base; J trimming: 4 bases; junction bases outside the gene matches: 2. There are 15 residues in the CDR3. Germline lookup yields CDR1 SGHTA and CDR2 FQGNSA. The CDR3 DNA reads TGTGCCAGCAGCTTAGGGCTAGCGGGGGCAGATACGCAGTATTTT. Translating gives CASSLGLAGADTQYF.

V usage is TRBV30 and J usage is TRBJ2-7, with 8 bases that match TRBD1. Germline CDR1 is GTSNPN and CDR2 is SVGIG (reference sequence). The ends lost 4 bases at V and 3 bases at J; junction bases unmatched: 5. The CDR3 runs 13 residues. CDR3 in amino acids: CAWNSGTGYEQYF. The CDR3 DNA is TGTGCCTGGAATTCAGGGACAGGCTACGAGCAGTACTTC.

This clone was recorded once. The chain is built from TRBV7-2 and TRBJ1-2; 11 nucleotides align to TRBD1. Unmatched junction bases numbered 13, after V lost 5 bases and J lost 8 bases. Germline V lookup: CDR1 SGHTA, CDR2 FQGNSA. The CDR3 spans 16 residues. CDR3 loop: CASSGHPGQGARGYTF. CDR3 nucleotide sequence: TGTGCCAGCAGCGGCCATCCAGGACAGGGGGCGCGGGGCTACACCTTC.

The chain employs TRBV30 and TRBJ2-7, with a tentative D call TRBD2 (5 bases). CDR3 size: 12 residues. Trimming stripped 3 bases from V and 6 bases from J, with 12 bases between. Germline assignment: CDR1 GTSNPN and CDR2 SVGIG (reference sequence). The CDR3 nucleotides are TGTGCCTGGAGCCTAGCCCCCTCCGAGCAGTACTTC. Residues: CAWSLAPSEQYF.

This chain uses TRBV7-3 with TRBJ2-1, with D possibly being TRBD2 (6 bases). The CDR3 has 15 residues. Trimming removed 2 bases from V and 7 bases from J, with 15 bases in between. Looked up from germline, CDR1 is SGHTA and CDR2 is FQGTGA. In nucleotides, the CDR3 is TGTGCCAGCAGCTTAGGCGAGGGAGGTTTGAATGAGCAGTTCTTC. It encodes CASSLGEGGLNEQFF.

CDR3: CASSLVGQRESPYNEQFF. The CDR3 bases are TGTGCCAGCAGCTTAGTTGGTCAGCGGGAGTCTCCCTACAATGAGCAGTTCTTC. The chain joins TRBV7-2 to TRBJ2-1; 8 nucleotides match TRBD2. The CDR3 consists of 18 residues. V shed 1 base, J shed 2 bases, and the junction held 10 bases outside the gene matches. Germline assignment: CDR1 SGHTA and CDR2 FQGNSA.

J is TRBJ1-1 and V is TRBV6-5; D might be TRBD1 (5 bases). V lost 0 bases, J lost 4 bases, and 9 bases lay in between. Per the germline V gene, CDR1 is MNHEY and CDR2 is SVGAGI. This CDR3 region has 14 residues. Here the CDR3 reads CASSYSGGATEAFF. The CDR3 DNA is TGTGCCAGCAGTTACTCCGGCGGGGCCACTGAAGCTTTCTTT.

This clone was found a few times. The chain is built from TRBV6-1 and TRBJ1-6; no clear D. CDR1 is MNHNS and CDR2 is SASEGT in the germline V gene. The V end was cut by 8 bases, the J end by 7 bases, with 12 bases between. This CDR3 comprises 13 residues. CDR3 loop: CASHDPRNSPLHF. CDR3 nucleotide sequence: TGTGCCAGCCACGACCCCAGGAATTCACCCCTCCACTTT.

This clone has a handful of counts. This rearrangement joins TRBV28 to TRBJ1-2; 9 bases map to TRBD1. After removal of 2 bases from V and 2 bases from J, the junction contained 6 bases not matched to a gene. This CDR3 is built from 16 residues. In germline, CDR1 is MDHEN, CDR2 SYDVKM. The CDR3 DNA sequence: TGTGCCAGCAGTTTAACACAGGGGGCGGTAAACTATGGCTACACCTTC. It specifies CASSLTQGAVNYGYTF.

The gene calls are TRBV19 and TRBJ2-2; D might be TRBD2 (6 bases). Deletions cut 6 bases from V and 0 bases from J, with 17 bases between. The CDR3 extends over 17 amino acids. CDR1 is LNHDA and CDR2 is SQIVND in the germline V gene (reference sequence). CDR3 amino acids: CASSPSWGESNTGELFF. DNA of the CDR3: TGTGCCAGTAGCCCGAGCTGGGGGGAATCGAACACCGGGGAGCTGTTTTTT.

The J gene is TRBJ1-1, the V gene TRBV15; tentatively, D is TRBD1 (6 bases). Germline CDR1 is LNHNV and CDR2 is YYDKDF (reference sequence). This CDR3 comprises 16 residues. The germline V and J ends were trimmed by 0 bases and 1 base, with 12 bases remaining between them. CDR3 region: CATSRDRGAWNTEAFF. DNA for the CDR3: TGTGCCACCAGCAGAGATCGGGGGGCGTGGAACACTGAAGCTTTCTTT.

The chain uses TRBV30 and TRBJ2-5; 9 positions agree with TRBD2. Germline CDR1 GTSNPN, CDR2 SVGIG (reference sequence). CDR3 length equals 13 residues. After removal of 2 bases from V and 6 bases from J, the junction contained 4 bases not matched to a gene. CDR3 protein: CAWSPSSGKTQYF. The CDR3 nucleotides are TGTGCCTGGAGTCCATCTAGCGGGAAGACCCAGTACTTC.

The gene calls are TRBV7-9 and TRBJ1-5; 7 nucleotides line up with TRBD1. The J call may be in error: the DNA end matches TRBJ2-3 better. The CDR3 extends over 14 amino acids. The germline gives CDR1 SEHNR, CDR2 FQNEAQ (reference sequence). The CDR3 DNA is TGTGCCAGCGCCCGAGACAGGGATGGACAGCCCCAGTATTTT. Protein sequence: CASARDRDGQPQYF.

The rearrangement joins TRBV12-5 to TRBJ2-1, with a weak D call TRBD2 (6 bases). Looked up from germline, CDR1 is LGHNT and CDR2 is FRNRAP. The CDR3 loop spans 15 amino acids. V lost 2 bases and J 8 bases, leaving 16 bases between the germline ends. The CDR3 DNA reads as TGTGCTAGTGGTTTGTCGCCTAGGAGGGCCCATGAGCAGTTCTTC. Its translation is CASGLSPRRAHEQFF.

This chain links TRBV5-1 with TRBJ2-7; TRBD1 might be the D (6 bases). The CDR3 totals 12 residues. V was shortened by 4 bases and J by 7 bases, with 12 bases between the two germline ends. In germline, CDR1 is SGHRS, CDR2 YFSETQ. CDR3 protein: CASSEQGWEQYF. CDR3 nucleotides: TGCGCCAGCAGCGAACAGGGTTGGGAGCAGTACTTC.